This section outlines one T cell receptor beta chain sequence together with its context. The target antigen is unknown. The data stem from a study of T-cell reconstitution after alpha-beta-depleted transplantation in children. V lost 1 base and J 1 base, leaving 8 bases between the germline ends. Looked up from germline, CDR1 is SGHRS and CDR2 is YFSETQ. The CDR3 extends over 14 amino acids. Preparation of the TCRbeta library involved a method that used unique molecular identifiers. TCRdb re-analysed the PCR reads in MiXCR, keeping a single row per CDR3 protein. The data show more than 120,000 distinct CDR3 sequences, roughly 8.8% seen once. Findings and limits, study-wide: The authors attributed T-cell counts and diversity one year after transplant mostly to newly produced T cells. For some patients, TCRbeta diversity was high at day 60 because of recipient T cells and thymic progenitors that survived.

The chain has TRBV5-1 and TRBJ2-5; D is perhaps TRBD2 (5 bases). Sequenced material: PBMCs, mostly from graft donor cells, taken 180 days after TCRalphabeta/CD19-depleted stem cell transplant. The receptor comes from a female patient under 10 years old who had a stem cell transplant for congenital amegakaryocytic thrombocytopenia, so the T cells may come from the graft donor. CDR3 sequence reads: CASSLSLGQETQYF. DNA for the CDR3: TGCGCCAGCAGCTTGTCACTAGGCCAAGAGACCCAGTACTTC.